This TCR beta chain derives from a study of immune characterization of retroperitoneal liposarcoma. The CDR3 sequence is 15 residues long. Germline loops: CDR1 MNHNS, CDR2 SASEGT. From the PCR reads, TCRdb called clonotypes with MiXCR, one entry per CDR3 protein. The sample has some 3,000 distinct CDR3 sequences; around 50% are singletons. The chain couples TRBV6-1 to TRBJ2-1; 11 nucleotides line up with TRBD1. The J call could be wrong; TRBJ2-5 is a better fit for the DNA end. The sequenced sample consisted of tumor tissue. The source is a male donor with retroperitoneal liposarcoma. CDR3 nucleotides: TGTGCCAGCAGAGAGGGACAGGGGGAGGCGGAGACCCAGTACTTC. This encodes CASREGQGEAETQYF.